This T cell receptor beta chain was captured by sequencing in a study of OX40 agonist ivuxolimab in advanced cancers. This CDR3 region has 15 residues. Some clones are missing from TCRdb's copy, which holds only in-frame ones; the method was immunoSEQ multiplex PCR. This table has 15,000 to 20,000 clones, approximately 83% appearing once. The sequencing here drew on CD4+ or CD8+ T cells sorted from blood, taken in a trial of the OX40 agonist ivuxolimab. The clonotype originates from an adult with an advanced solid tumor such as melanoma, head and neck, liver or kidney cancer. This chain connects TRBV21-1 to TRBJ2-5; TRBD1, the D gene given by the table, was not confirmed from the DNA. TRBV21-1 is described as a pseudogene. The CDR3 DNA reads TGTGCCAGCAGCAAAAGGGAACAGGGAAAAGAGACCCAGTACTTC. Its translation: CASSKREQGKETQYF.